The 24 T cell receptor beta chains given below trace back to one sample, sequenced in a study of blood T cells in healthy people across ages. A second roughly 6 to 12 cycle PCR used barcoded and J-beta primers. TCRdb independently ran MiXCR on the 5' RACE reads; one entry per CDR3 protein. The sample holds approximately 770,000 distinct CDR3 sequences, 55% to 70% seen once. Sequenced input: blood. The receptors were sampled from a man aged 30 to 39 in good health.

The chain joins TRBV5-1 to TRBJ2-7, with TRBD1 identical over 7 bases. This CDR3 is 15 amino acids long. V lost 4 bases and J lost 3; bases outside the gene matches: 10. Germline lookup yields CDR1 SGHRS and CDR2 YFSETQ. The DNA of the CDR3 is TGCGCCAGCAGCCCGGACAGGAACAACAACTACGAGCAGTACTTC. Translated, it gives CASSPDRNNNYEQYF.

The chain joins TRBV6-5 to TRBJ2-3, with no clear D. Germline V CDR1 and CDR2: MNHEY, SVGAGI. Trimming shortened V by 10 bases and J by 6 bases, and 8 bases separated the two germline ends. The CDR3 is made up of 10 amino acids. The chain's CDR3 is CATLPDTQYF. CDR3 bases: TGTGCCACCCTTCCGGATACGCAGTATTTT.

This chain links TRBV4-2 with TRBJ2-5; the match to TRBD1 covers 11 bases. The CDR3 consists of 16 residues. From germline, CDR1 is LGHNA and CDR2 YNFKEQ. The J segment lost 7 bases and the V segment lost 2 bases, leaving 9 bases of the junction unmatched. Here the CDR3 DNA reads TGTGCCAGCAGCCAAACCTCCGGGACAGGGGGAGGGACCCAGTACTTC. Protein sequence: CASSQTSGTGGGTQYF.

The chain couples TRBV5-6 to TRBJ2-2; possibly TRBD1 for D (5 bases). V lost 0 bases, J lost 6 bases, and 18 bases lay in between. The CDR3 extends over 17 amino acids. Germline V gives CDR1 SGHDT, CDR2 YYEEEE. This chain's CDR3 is CASSLARVVSGPGELFF. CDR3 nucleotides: TGTGCCAGCAGCTTGGCCAGGGTGGTTTCGGGTCCCGGGGAGCTGTTTTTT.

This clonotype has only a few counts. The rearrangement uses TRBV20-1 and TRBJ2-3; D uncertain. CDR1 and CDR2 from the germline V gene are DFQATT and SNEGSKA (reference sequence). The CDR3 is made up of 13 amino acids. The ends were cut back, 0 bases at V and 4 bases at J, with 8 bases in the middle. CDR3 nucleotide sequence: TGCAGTGCTAGAGACGTAGGTTCAGATACGCAGTATTTT. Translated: CSARDVGSDTQYF.

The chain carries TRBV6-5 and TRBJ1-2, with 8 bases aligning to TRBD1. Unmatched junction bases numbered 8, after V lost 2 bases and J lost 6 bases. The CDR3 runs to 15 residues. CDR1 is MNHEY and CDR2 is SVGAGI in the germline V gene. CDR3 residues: CASSYRPQDRDGYTF. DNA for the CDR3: TGTGCCAGCAGTTACCGCCCCCAGGACAGGGATGGCTACACCTTC.

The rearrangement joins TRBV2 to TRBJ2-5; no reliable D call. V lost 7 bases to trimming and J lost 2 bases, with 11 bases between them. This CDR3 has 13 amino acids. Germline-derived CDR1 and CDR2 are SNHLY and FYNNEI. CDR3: CASTQHLQETQYF. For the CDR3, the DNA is TGTGCCAGCACCCAACACCTTCAAGAGACCCAGTACTTC.

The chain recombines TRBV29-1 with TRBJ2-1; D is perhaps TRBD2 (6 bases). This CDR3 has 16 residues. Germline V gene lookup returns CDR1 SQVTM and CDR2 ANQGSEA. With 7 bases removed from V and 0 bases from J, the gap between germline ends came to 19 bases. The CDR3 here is CSGSKLAAYSYNEQFF. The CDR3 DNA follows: TGCAGCGGTTCAAAATTAGCGGCCTACTCCTACAATGAGCAGTTCTTC.

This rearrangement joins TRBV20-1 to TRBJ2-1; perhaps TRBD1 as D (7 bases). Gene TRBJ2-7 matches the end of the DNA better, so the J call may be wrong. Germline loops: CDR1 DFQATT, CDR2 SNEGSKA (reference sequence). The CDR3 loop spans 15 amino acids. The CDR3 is CSASEGGRGIYEQYF. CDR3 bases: TGCAGTGCCTCCGAGGGGGGCAGGGGGATCTACGAGCAGTACTTC.

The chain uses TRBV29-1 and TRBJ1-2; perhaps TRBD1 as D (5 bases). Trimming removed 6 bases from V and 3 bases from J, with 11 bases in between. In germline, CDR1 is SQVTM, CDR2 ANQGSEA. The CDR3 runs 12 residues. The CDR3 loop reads CSVYRQDYGYTF. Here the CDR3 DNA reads TGCAGCGTATACAGGCAAGACTATGGCTACACCTTC.

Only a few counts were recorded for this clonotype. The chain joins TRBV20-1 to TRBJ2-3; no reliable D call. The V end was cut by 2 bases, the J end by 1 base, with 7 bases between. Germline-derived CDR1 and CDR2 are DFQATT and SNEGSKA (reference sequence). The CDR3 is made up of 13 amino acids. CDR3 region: CSARTAGTDTQYF. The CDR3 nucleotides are TGCAGTGCTAGAACTGCTGGCACAGATACGCAGTATTTT.

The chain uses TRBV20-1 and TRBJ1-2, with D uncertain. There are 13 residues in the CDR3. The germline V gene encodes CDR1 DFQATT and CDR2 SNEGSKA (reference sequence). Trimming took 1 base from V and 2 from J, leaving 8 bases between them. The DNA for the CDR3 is TGCAGTGCTAGAGCGGGCGGCAACTATGGCTACACCTTC. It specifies CSARAGGNYGYTF.

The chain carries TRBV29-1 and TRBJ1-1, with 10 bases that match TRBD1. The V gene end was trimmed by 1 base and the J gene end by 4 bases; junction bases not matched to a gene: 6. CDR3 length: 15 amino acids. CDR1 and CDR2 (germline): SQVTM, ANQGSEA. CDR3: CSVEGTGGYGTEAFF. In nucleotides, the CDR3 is TGCAGCGTTGAAGGGACAGGGGGGTATGGCACTGAAGCTTTCTTT.

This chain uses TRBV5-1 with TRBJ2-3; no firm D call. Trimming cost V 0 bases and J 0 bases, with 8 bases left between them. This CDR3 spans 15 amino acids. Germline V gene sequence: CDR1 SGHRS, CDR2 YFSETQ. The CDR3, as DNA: TGCGCCAGCAGCTTGGATACCCCAAGCACAGATACGCAGTATTTT. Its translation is CASSLDTPSTDTQYF.

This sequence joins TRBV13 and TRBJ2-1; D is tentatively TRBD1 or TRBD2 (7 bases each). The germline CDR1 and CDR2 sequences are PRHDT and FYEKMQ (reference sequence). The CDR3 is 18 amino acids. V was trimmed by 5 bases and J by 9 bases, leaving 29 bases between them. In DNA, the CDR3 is TGTGCCAGCAGCCTCCGCTGGCGGGGGACAAGAGGGGACAGTGAGCAGTTCTTC. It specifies CASSLRWRGTRGDSEQFF. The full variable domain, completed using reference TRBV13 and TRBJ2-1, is AAGVIQSPRHLIKEKRETATLKCYPIPRHDTVYWYQQGPGQDPQFLISFYEKMQSDKGSIPDRFSAQQFSDYHSELNMSSLELGDSALYFCASSLRWRGTRGDSEQFFGPGTRLTVL.

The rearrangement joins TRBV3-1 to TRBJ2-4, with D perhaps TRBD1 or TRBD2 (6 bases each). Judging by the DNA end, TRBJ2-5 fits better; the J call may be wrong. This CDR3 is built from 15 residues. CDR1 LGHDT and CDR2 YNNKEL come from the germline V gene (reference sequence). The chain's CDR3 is CASSQDQGRGETQYF. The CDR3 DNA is TGTGCCAGCAGCCAAGACCAGGGGCGGGGAGAGACCCAGTACTTC.

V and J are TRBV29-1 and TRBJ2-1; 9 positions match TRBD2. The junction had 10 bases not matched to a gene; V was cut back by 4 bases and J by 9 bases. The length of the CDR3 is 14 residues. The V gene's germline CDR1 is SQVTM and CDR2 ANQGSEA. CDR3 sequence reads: CSVVSWRGGGEQFF. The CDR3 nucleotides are TGCAGCGTTGTGTCCTGGCGGGGGGGCGGTGAGCAGTTCTTC.

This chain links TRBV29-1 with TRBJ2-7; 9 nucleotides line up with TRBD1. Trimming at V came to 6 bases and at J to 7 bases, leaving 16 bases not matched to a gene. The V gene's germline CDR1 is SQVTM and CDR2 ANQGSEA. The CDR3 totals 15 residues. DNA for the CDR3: TGCAGCGTCACCTTCCCCGGGACAGGGAAGTGGGAGCAGTACTTC. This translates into CSVTFPGTGKWEQYF.

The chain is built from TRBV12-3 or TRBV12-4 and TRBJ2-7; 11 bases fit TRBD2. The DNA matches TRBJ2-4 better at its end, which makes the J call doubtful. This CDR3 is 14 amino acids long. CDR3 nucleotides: TGTGCCAGCAAATTAGCGGGAGGGAGGAACATTCAGTACTTC. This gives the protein CASKLAGGRNIQYF.

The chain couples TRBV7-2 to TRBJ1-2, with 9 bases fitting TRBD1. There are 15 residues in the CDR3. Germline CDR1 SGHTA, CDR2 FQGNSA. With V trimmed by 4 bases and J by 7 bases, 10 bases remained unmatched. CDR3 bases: TGTGCCAGCAGCTCCACCGGGACAGGGCTTGTTGGCTACACCTTC. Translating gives CASSSTGTGLVGYTF.

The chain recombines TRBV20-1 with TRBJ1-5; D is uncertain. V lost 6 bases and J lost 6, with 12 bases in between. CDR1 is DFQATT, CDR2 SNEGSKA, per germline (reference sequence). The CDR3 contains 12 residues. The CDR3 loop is CSALPKGQPQHF. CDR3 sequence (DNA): TGCAGTGCCCTCCCCAAGGGTCAGCCCCAGCATTTT.

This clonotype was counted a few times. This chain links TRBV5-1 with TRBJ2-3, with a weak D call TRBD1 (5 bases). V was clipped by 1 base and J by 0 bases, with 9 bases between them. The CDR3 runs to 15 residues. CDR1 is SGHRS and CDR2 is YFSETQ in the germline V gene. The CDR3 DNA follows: TGCGCCAGCAGCTTGTTGCAGGGAAGCACAGATACGCAGTATTTT. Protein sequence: CASSLLQGSTDTQYF.

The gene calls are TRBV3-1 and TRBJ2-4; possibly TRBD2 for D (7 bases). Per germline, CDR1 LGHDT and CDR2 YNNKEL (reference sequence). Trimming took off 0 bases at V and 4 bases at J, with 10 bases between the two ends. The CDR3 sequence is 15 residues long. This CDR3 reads CASSQEGGPKNIQYF. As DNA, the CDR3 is TGTGCCAGCAGCCAAGAGGGGGGGCCGAAAAACATTCAGTACTTC.

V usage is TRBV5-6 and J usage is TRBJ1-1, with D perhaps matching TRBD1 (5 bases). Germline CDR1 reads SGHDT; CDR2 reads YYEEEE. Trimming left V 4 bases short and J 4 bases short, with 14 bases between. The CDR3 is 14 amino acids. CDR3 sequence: CASSMTDLITEAFF. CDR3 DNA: TGTGCCAGCAGCATGACAGACTTAATCACTGAAGCTTTCTTT. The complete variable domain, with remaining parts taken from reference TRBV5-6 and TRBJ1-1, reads DAGVTQSPTHLIKTRGQQVTLRCSPKSGHDTVSWYQQALGQGPQFIFQYYEEEERQRGNFPDRFSGHQFPNYSSELNVNALLLGDSALYLCASSMTDLITEAFFGQGTRLTVV.